The rows below give T cell receptor beta chains drawn from one sample of a study of blood T cell repertoires in COVID-19. Sequencing was performed with immunoSEQ multiplex PCR; in TCRdb, only in-frame clones are kept and a portion is missing. The table lists 260,000 or so clones, 85% of them singletons, with roughly 2.6% in the top ten. Sequenced material: PBMCs or T cells enriched from blood (not recorded which). The receptors here all came from a woman aged 50 to 65 who had recovered from COVID-19. The CDR3 runs from the conserved cysteine through the conserved F or W. The D gene is left open where the match is weak.

D: TRBD2
J: TRBJ2-3
length: 17
V: TRBV18
CDR3: CASSPGGLAGFSDTQYF
DNA: TGTGCCAGCTCACCGGGGGGACTAGCGGGGTTTTCGGATACGCAGTATTTT

D: .
J: TRBJ2-2
length: 17
V: TRBV7-6
CDR3: CASSLDGQLLGTGELFF
DNA: TGTGCCAGCAGCTTAGACGGACAGCTCTTGGGCACCGGGGAGCTGTTTTTT

D: .
J: TRBJ2-1
length: 15
V: TRBV5-1
CDR3: CASRIQVSSYNEQFF
DNA: TGCGCCAGCAGAATCCAGGTTAGCTCCTACAATGAGCAGTTCTTC

D: .
J: TRBJ2-7
length: 13
V: TRBV6-5
CDR3: CASTGAGGLEQYF
DNA: TGTGCCAGCACGGGGGCAGGGGGTTTGGAGCAGTACTTC

D: TRBD1
J: TRBJ2-1
length: 16
V: TRBV9
CDR3: CASSVQGTGAYNEQFF
DNA: TGTGCCAGCAGCGTACAGGGGACAGGGGCCTACAATGAGCAGTTCTTC

D: TRBD1
J: TRBJ2-7
length: 14
V: TRBV6-5
CDR3: CASPRPDRAYEQYF
DNA: TGTGCCAGCCCACGACCGGACAGGGCCTACGAGCAGTACTTC

D: .
J: TRBJ2-1
length: 19
V: TRBV5-1
CDR3: CASSLRGGGLTISYNEQFF
DNA: TGCGCCAGCAGCTTGAGAGGCGGGGGCCTAACAATATCCTACAATGAGCAGTTCTTC

D: .
J: TRBJ1-1
length: 14
V: TRBV10-1
CDR3: CASSRTARDTEAFF
DNA: TGCGCCAGCAGCCGGACAGCCCGGGACACTGAAGCTTTCTTT

D: .
J: TRBJ1-1
length: 16
V: TRBV29-1
CDR3: CSSSAPSFEVGTEAFF
DNA: TGCAGCTCCTCCGCCCCCTCGTTCGAGGTAGGCACTGAAGCTTTCTTT

D: TRBD2
J: TRBJ2-7
length: 13
V: TRBV2
CDR3: CASTGTNGYEQYF
DNA: TGTGCCAGCACCGGGACTAACGGATACGAGCAGTACTTC

D: TRBD1
J: TRBJ1-1
length: 17
V: TRBV30
CDR3: CAWIPLGGGAKSTEAFF
DNA: TGTGCCTGGATACCTTTAGGAGGGGGCGCTAAGAGTACTGAAGCTTTCTTT

D: TRBD1
J: TRBJ1-6
length: 15
V: TRBV4-2
CDR3: CASSPAGTGSSPLHF
DNA: TGTGCCAGCAGCCCCGCCGGGACAGGGTCTTCACCCCTCCACTTT

D: .
J: TRBJ1-1
length: 15
V: TRBV4-1
CDR3: CASSQEGRGNTEAFF
DNA: TGCGCCAGCAGCCAAGAGGGCAGGGGAAACACTGAAGCTTTCTTT

D: TRBD1
J: TRBJ2-7
length: 14
V: TRBV11-3
CDR3: CASSLGQGAYEQYF
DNA: TGTGCCAGCAGCTTGGGACAGGGGGCCTACGAGCAGTACTTC

D: .
J: TRBJ1-4
length: 13
V: TRBV10-2
CDR3: CASSWVEGEKLFF
DNA: TGCGCCAGCAGTTGGGTGGAGGGTGAAAAACTGTTTTTT